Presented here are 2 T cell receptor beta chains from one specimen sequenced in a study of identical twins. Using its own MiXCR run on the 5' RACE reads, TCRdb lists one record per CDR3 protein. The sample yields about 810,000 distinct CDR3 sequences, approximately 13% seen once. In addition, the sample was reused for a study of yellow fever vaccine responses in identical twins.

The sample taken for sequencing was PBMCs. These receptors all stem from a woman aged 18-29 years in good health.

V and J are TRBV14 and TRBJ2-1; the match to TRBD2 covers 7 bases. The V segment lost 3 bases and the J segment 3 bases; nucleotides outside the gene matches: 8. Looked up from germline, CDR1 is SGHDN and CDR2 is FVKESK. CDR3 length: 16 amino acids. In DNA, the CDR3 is TGTGCCAGCAGCCATCGGGCGGGAGTAGTCTACAATGAGCAGTTCTTC. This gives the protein CASSHRAGVVYNEQFF. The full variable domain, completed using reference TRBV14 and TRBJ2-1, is EAGVTQFPSHSVIEKGQTVTLRCDPISGHDNLYWYRRVMGKEIKFLLHFVKESKQDESGMPNNRFLAERTGGTYSTLKVQPAELEDSGVYFCASSHRAGVVYNEQFFGPGTRLTVL.

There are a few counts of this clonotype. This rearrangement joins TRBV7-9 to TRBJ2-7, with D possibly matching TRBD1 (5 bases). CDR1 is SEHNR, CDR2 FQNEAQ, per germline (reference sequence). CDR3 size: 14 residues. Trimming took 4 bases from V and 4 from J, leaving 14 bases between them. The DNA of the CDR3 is TGTGCCAGCAGCTATACCCTCAGGGATTACGAGCAGTACTTC. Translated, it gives CASSYTLRDYEQYF.